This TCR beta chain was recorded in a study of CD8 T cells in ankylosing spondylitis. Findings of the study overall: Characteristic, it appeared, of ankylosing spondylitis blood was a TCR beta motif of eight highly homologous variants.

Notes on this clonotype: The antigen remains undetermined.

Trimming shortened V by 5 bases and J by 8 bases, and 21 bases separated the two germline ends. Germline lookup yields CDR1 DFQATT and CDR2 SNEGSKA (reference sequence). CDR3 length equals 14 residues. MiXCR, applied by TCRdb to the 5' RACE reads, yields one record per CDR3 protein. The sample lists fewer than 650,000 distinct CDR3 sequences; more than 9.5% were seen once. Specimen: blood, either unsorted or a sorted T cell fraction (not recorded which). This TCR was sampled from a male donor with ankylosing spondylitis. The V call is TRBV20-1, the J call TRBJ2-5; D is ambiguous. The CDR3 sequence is CSAQRLATHQTQYF. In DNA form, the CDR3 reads TGCAGTGCTCAGAGGCTGGCAACACACCAAACCCAGTACTTC.